These 5 T cell receptor beta chains were all obtained from the same sample, sequenced in a study of glioma-infiltrating T cells. The iRepertoire nested amplicon-rescue multiplex PCR amplified TCR alpha and beta CDR3s from RNA. TCRdb redid the calling of the multiplex PCR reads with MiXCR, one entry per CDR3 protein. The table includes about 400,000 distinct CDR3 sequences, 41% detected once. Sequences were obtained from glioma tissue, nonneoplastic brain tissue, or PBMCs (not recorded which). The receptors shown here come from a human donor with low-grade glioma or glioblastoma, undergoing nonglioma brain surgery, or in good health (not recorded which).

The sample holds a few counts of this clonotype. The chain combines TRBV4-3 with TRBJ2-5; D gene unclear. The CDR3 is made up of 16 amino acids. Looked up from germline, CDR1 is LGHNA and CDR2 is YSLEER. The ends were cut back, 1 base at V and 3 bases at J, with 15 bases in the middle. The DNA for the CDR3 is TGCGCCAGCAGCCAAGGCCTAACGATAGGAAAAGAGACCCAGTACTTC. Amino acid sequence: CASSQGLTIGKETQYF.

The chain joins TRBV27 to TRBJ2-1, with 11 bases fitting TRBD2. This CDR3 region has 20 residues. V lost 4 bases, J lost 8 bases, and 22 bases stayed unmatched. Germline loops: CDR1 MNHEY, CDR2 SMNVEV (reference sequence). The CDR3 reads CASSSQGGLAGGTLRDEQFF. CDR3 DNA sequence: TGTGCCAGCAGTTCTCAAGGTGGACTAGCGGGTGGGACCCTTCGGGATGAGCAGTTCTTC.

About this clonotype itself: A clone one base away is much larger, so this may be a read error. The rearrangement joins TRBV6-6 to TRBJ2-7; D ambiguous. From germline, CDR1 is MNHNY and CDR2 SVGAGI (reference sequence). V lost 5 bases, J lost 0 bases, and 17 bases lay in between. This CDR3 has 16 amino acids. CDR3 residues: CASSHSLSQVSYEQYF. CDR3 in DNA: TGTGCCAGCAGTCATAGTCTTAGTCAGGTCTCCTACGAGCAGTACTTC.

Remarks on this clonotype: It is likely a read error, because the conserved phenylalanine at the end of the CDR3 is missing. The chain uses TRBV7-3 and TRBJ1-1; D is ambiguous. Germline V gene lookup returns CDR1 SGHTA and CDR2 FQGTGA. V lost 4 bases, J lost 6 bases, and 9 bases lay in between. The CDR3 spans 12 residues. As DNA, the CDR3 is TGTGCCAGCAGCTACCATAGGGCTGAAGCTTTCCTT. This codes for CASSYHRAEAFL.

V is TRBV2 and J is TRBJ1-4; D ambiguous. Germline CDR1 reads SNHLY; CDR2 reads FYNNEI. The CDR3 runs 14 residues. Trimming took off 6 bases at V and 8 bases at J, with 16 bases between the two ends. The CDR3, as DNA: TGTGCCAGCAGGCGGCCCGGATCTAGGGAAAAACTGTTTTTT. Protein: CASRRPGSREKLFF.